This T cell receptor beta chain was recorded in a study of blood T cell repertoires in COVID-19. Study details: Samples representing acute and convalescent COVID-19 were sourced from the United States, Italy and Spain.

In the original analysis: By means of reference gene primer amplification, nucleated cell counts were estimated. Data came from immunoSEQ multiplex PCR; TCRdb stores just in-frame clones and leaves some out. The V and J calls and the clone size are those of that table, but D and trimming were determined from the DNA. This table holds approximately 400,000 clones, approximately 88% found once. Germline V gives CDR1 SQVTM, CDR2 ANQGSEA. Trimming removed 4 bases at V and 4 bases at J, with 13 bases between. The CDR3 has 13 amino acids. This TCR was sampled from a woman in her forties or fifties with COVID-19, enrolled during active disease. The chain employs TRBV29-1 and TRBJ1-1; no reliable D call. Sequencing used peripheral blood. CDR3 DNA sequence: TGCAGCGTTGCCCGAGTGGGGAGCACTGAAGCTTTCTTT. This encodes CSVARVGSTEAFF.